Here is one TCR beta chain with its context. The antigen is not known. Sample time point: peripheral blood 6 weeks after treatment start. Metastatic or locally advanced urothelial carcinoma was present in the patients. This entry belongs to a study of PD-L1 blockade in urothelial cancer. Study-level points and caveats: Tumor-associated blood clones were expanded more by durable-benefit patients at 3 weeks.

The CDR3 is 14 amino acids. V was cut by 0 bases and J by 2 bases, with 5 bases left in between. Germline V lookup: CDR1 KGHSY, CDR2 FQNENV. Generated by immunoSEQ multiplex PCR, the TCRdb table keeps only in-frame clones and is missing some. The data contain 100,000 to 150,000 clones, about 84% of them singletons. This sequence joins TRBV16 and TRBJ1-5; D remains unclear. Source: PBMCs, taken around atezolizumab (anti-PD-L1) treatment. The TCR was taken from a man aged 45-65 years with urothelial cancer. The CDR3 loop is CASSQSSGNQPQHF. The CDR3 coding sequence is TGTGCCAGCAGCCAATCATCCGGCAATCAGCCCCAGCATTTT.